This entry lists 8 T cell receptor beta chains sequenced from one sample in a study of blood T cell repertoires in COVID-19. Clones were read by immunoSEQ multiplex PCR, and TCRdb kept only the in-frame ones, dropping some. Here the sample spans nearly 350,000 clones, over 75% being singletons. Sequencing input: PBMCs or T cells enriched from blood (not recorded which). These receptor sequences come from a woman in her twenties or thirties who had recovered from COVID-19.

J is TRBJ2-1 and V is TRBV19; 10 bases are shared with TRBD1. J was trimmed by 2 bases and V by 6 bases; bases with no gene match: 13. Germline loops: CDR1 LNHDA, CDR2 SQIVND (reference sequence). CDR3 length: 18 amino acids. The CDR3 sequence is CASRNTVPGTGAYNEQFF. The CDR3 region has the DNA TGTGCCAGTAGAAACACCGTCCCCGGGACAGGGGCCTACAATGAGCAGTTCTTC.

The V call is TRBV25-1, the J call TRBJ2-3; 12 bases are a match to TRBD2. V lost 4 bases and J lost 0; bases outside the gene matches: 2. CDR1 is MGHDK, CDR2 SYGVNS, per germline. The CDR3 consists of 16 residues. CDR3 sequence (DNA): TGTGCCAGCAGTGGGCTAGCGGGGGGGAGCACAGATACGCAGTATTTT. Encoded protein: CASSGLAGGSTDTQYF.

This sequence joins TRBV18 and TRBJ1-6, with a tentative D call TRBD1 (5 bases). There are 12 residues in the CDR3. Deletions cut 3 bases from V and 9 bases from J, with 6 bases between. Germline V gene data show CDR1 as KGHSH and CDR2 as LQKENI. As DNA, the CDR3 is TGTGCCAGCTCACCTAGGGGTTCACCCCTCCACTTT. As protein: CASSPRGSPLHF.

This chain links TRBV13 with TRBJ2-7, with a tentative D call TRBD1 (6 bases). CDR1 and CDR2 from the germline V gene are PRHDT and FYEKMQ (reference sequence). This CDR3 spans 16 amino acids. The V end was cut by 4 bases, the J end by 2 bases, with 18 bases between. CDR3 coding DNA: TGTGCCAGCAGCTCGGAACAGGGAAGATTAACCTACGAGCAGTACTTC. Protein product: CASSSEQGRLTYEQYF.

The chain is built from TRBV4-1 and TRBJ1-1; 7 positions agree with TRBD1. The CDR3 extends over 15 amino acids. CDR1 is MGHRA and CDR2 is YSYEKL in the germline V gene. With 4 bases clipped from V and 1 base from J, the junction kept 6 bases outside the gene matches. The CDR3 sequence: CASSLGTAQNTEAFF. The CDR3 DNA reads as TGCGCCAGCAGCCTCGGGACAGCGCAGAACACTGAAGCTTTCTTT.

The CDR3 is CASMGQGAGGYTF. CDR3 bases: TGTGCCAGCATGGGACAGGGGGCTGGAGGCTACACCTTC. This chain joins TRBV7-9 and TRBJ1-2, with 12 nucleotides matching TRBD1. This CDR3 is built from 13 residues. Germline V gene lookup returns CDR1 SEHNR and CDR2 FQNEAQ (reference sequence). V lost 7 bases and J lost 8; bases outside the gene matches: 5. Full variable domain (remainder filled in from reference TRBV7-9 and TRBJ1-2): DTGVSQNPRHKITKRGQNVTFRCDPISEHNRLYWYRQTLGQGPEFLTYFQNEAQLEKSRLLSDRFSAERPKGSFSTLEIQRTEQGDSAMYLCASMGQGAGGYTFGSGTRLTVV.

The chain couples TRBV28 to TRBJ1-5; the D is unclear. Germline assignment: CDR1 MDHEN and CDR2 SYDVKM. There are 12 residues in the CDR3. Trimming left V 10 bases short and J 1 base short, with 8 bases between. CDR3 bases: TGTGCCACCCGGGGAAGCAATCAGCCCCAGCATTTT. Protein product: CATRGSNQPQHF.

This clone turned up a few times. The rearrangement joins TRBV27 to TRBJ1-2; D unresolved. The CDR3 has 14 residues. V was shortened by 5 bases and J by 4 bases, with 14 bases between the two germline ends. Germline CDR1 reads MNHEY; CDR2 reads SMNVEV (reference sequence). CDR3 in amino acids: CASSPRLRSYGYTF. For the CDR3, the DNA is TGTGCCAGCAGTCCCCGCCTTCGCAGCTATGGCTACACCTTC.